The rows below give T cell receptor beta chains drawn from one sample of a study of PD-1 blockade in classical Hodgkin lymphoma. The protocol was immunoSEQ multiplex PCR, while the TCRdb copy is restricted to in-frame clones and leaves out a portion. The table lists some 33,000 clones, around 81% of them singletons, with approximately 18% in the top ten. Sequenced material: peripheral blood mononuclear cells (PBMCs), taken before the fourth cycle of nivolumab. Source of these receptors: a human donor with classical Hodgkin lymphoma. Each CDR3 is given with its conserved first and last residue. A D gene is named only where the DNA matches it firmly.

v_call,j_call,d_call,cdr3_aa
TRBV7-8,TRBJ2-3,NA,CASSLAWVTDTQYF
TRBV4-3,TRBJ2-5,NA,CASSQDQGQSETQYF
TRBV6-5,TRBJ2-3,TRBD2,CASSSLLAGGSDTQYF
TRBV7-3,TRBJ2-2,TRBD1,CASSPKPGTVNTGELFF
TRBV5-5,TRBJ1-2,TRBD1,CASSQGNDRGYGYTF
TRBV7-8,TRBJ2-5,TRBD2,CASSLGSYGLAGETQYF
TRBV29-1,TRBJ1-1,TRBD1,CSVRTGANLNTEAFF
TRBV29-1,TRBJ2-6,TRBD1,CSVPSDRVGDSGANVLTF
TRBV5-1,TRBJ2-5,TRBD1,CASSRDSQQETQYF
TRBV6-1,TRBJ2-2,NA,CASSEAADTGELFF
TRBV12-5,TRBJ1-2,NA,CASARQDNYGYTF
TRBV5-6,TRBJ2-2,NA,CASSLLAGDNTGELFF
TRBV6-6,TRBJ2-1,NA,CASTHGAANNEQFF
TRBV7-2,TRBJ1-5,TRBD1,CASSGRTGNQPQHF
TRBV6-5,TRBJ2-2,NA,CASSYSRVRTGELFF
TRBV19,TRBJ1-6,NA,CASSIILAQGDSPLHF
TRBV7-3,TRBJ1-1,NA,CASSLLGGNTEAFF
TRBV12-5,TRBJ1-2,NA,CASGPPPGRGNGYTF
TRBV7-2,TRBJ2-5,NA,CASSPLAVQETQYF
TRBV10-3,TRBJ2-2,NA,CASRETNTGELFF
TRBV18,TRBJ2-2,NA,CASSPPIQRANTGELFF
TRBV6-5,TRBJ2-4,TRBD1,CASSYSTGLAKNIQYF
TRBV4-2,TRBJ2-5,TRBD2,CASSPTSGPGETQYF
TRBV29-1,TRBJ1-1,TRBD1,CSGRQGAGTEAFF
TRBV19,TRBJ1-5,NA,CASSPLRGDNQPQHF
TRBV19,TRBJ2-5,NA,CASSIATETQYF
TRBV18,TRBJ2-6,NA,CASSSGQSGANVLTF
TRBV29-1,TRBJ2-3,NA,CSGTDGTDTQYF
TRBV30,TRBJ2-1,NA,CAWSFHEQFF
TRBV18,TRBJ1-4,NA,CASSPRQAKTNEKLFF
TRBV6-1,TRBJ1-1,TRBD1,CASSGRGRGDTEAFF
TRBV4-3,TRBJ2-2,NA,CASSQGQYTGELFF
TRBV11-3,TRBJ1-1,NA,CASSPMNTEAFF
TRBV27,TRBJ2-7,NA,CASSLSIGTQVYEQYF
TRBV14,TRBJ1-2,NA,CASSETLNYGYTF
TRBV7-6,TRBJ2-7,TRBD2,CASSLGRLAGNYEQYF
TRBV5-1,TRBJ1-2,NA,CASSLVGQQYGYTF
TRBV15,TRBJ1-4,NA,CATSREWGDYEKLFF
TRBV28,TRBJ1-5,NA,CASSLLPRSRVSGNQPQHF
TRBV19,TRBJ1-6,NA,CASSISERSPLHF
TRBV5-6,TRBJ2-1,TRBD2,CASSLGGGRASYNEQFF
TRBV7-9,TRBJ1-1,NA,CASFLELGTEAFF
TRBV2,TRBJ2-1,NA,CANKVPGWALGHNEQFF
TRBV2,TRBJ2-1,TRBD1,CASRSGTGNNEQFF
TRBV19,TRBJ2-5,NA,CASRSDNSQETQYF
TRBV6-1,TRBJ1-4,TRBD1,CASSGDRAYRGNEKLFF
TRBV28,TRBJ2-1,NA,CASSSRAGQFF